The clone carrying this TCR beta chain came up many times. This sample stems from a study of T cell repertoires in cytomegalovirus infection. V was clipped by 0 bases and J by 11 bases, with 13 bases between them. Per germline, CDR1 SGHTA and CDR2 FQGNSA. The CDR3 contains 13 residues. Each CDR3 protein gets one entry after TCRdb re-called the reads with MiXCR. The table shows roughly 310,000 distinct CDR3 sequences, with 17% occurring only once. The V gene is TRBV7-2, the J gene TRBJ1-2; no reliable D call. The clonotype was recovered from a human donor in good health (CMV status not recorded). Some clones in this sample may be carry-over from other donors' samples. Sequencing was done on a sample of PBMCs. The CDR3 spells CASSLADIGPYTF. The CDR3 DNA follows: TGTGCCAGCAGCTTAGCGGATATAGGGCCTTACACCTTC.